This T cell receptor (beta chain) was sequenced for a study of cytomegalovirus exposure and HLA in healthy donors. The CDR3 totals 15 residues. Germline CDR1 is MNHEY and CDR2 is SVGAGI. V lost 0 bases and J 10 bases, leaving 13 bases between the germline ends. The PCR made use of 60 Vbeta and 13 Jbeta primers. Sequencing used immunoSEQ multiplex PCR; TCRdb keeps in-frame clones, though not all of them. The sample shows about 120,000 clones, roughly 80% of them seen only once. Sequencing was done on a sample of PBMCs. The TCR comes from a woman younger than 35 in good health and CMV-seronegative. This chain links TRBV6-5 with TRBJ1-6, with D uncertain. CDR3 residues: CASSYSKQIGSPLHF. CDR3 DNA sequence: TGTGCCAGCAGTTACTCGAAACAGATCGGATCACCCCTCCACTTT.